These 32 T cell receptor beta chains came from one sample sequenced in a study of T-cell reconstitution after alpha-beta-depleted transplantation in children. The authors prepared the TCRbeta library with unique molecular identifiers. TCRdb itself ran the PCR reads through MiXCR, one entry per CDR3 protein. The sample records about 980,000 distinct CDR3 sequences, under 30% being singletons. The material sequenced was PBMCs, mostly from graft donor cells, taken 360 days after TCRalphabeta/CD19-depleted stem cell transplant. These receptors came from a boy less than two years old who had a stem cell transplant for SCID, so the T cells may come from the graft donor.

This clonotype was seen a handful of times. This chain joins TRBV20-1 and TRBJ2-5; 7 nucleotides agree with TRBD2. The CDR3 extends over 15 amino acids. V trimming: 0 bases; J trimming: 2 bases; junction bases outside the gene matches: 6. Germline CDR1 reads DFQATT; CDR2 reads SNEGSKA (reference sequence). CDR3 bases: TGCAGTGCTAGAGATGGGAGGGGTAGACAAGAGACCCAGTACTTC. As protein: CSARDGRGRQETQYF.

This clonotype was picked up a small number of times. The chain is built from TRBV4-2 and TRBJ2-5; D is perhaps TRBD2 (5 bases). V lost 1 base to trimming and J lost 1 base, with 10 bases between them. Germline V gives CDR1 LGHNA, CDR2 YNFKEQ. The CDR3 has 15 residues. DNA of the CDR3: TGTGCCAGCAGCCAAGGGGCCGGGATCCAAGAGACCCAGTACTTC. This translates into CASSQGAGIQETQYF.

The genes are TRBV4-1 and TRBJ2-5; possibly TRBD1 for D (6 bases). Germline-derived CDR1 and CDR2 are MGHRA and YSYEKL. CDR3 length equals 16 residues. V was trimmed by 0 bases and J by 5 bases, leaving 16 bases between them. The CDR3 here is CASSQDTGWGRETQYF. In nucleotides, the CDR3 is TGCGCCAGCAGCCAAGATACAGGGTGGGGGCGGGAGACCCAGTACTTC.

This clonotype has just a few counts. This chain connects TRBV9 to TRBJ1-2; tentatively, D is TRBD1 (5 bases). Germline assignment: CDR1 SGDLS and CDR2 YYNGEE. The CDR3 sequence is 15 residues long. Between the trimmed V and J ends, which lost 5 bases and 2 bases, there was a span of 16 bases. CDR3 DNA sequence: TGTGCCAGCAGAGGGTCCCGAGGGGAGAACTATGGCTACACCTTC. Its translation is CASRGSRGENYGYTF.

In its sample, this clonotype was seen many times. This chain joins TRBV3-1 and TRBJ1-1, with D uncertain. The V and J ends lost 2 bases and 4 bases respectively, with 14 bases between them. CDR3 size: 15 residues. Looked up from germline, CDR1 is LGHDT and CDR2 is YNNKEL (reference sequence). CDR3 bases: TGTGCCAGCAGCCAACAGAGACCCCTAGGCACTGAAGCTTTCTTT. Translation gives CASSQQRPLGTEAFF.

The genes are TRBV11-2 and TRBJ2-3, with 10 bases identical to TRBD2. This CDR3 contains 17 residues. Losses at the gene ends were 2 bases for V and 4 bases for J; bases not matched to a gene: 9. Germline lookup yields CDR1 SGHAT and CDR2 FQNNGV. CDR3 loop: CASSLILAGGRADTQYF. The CDR3 DNA follows: TGTGCCAGCAGCTTAATCTTAGCGGGAGGAAGGGCAGATACGCAGTATTTT.

The CDR3 DNA reads TGTGCTAGTGGTTCCGACGGGGGGAACACTGAAGCTTTCTTT. As protein: CASGSDGGNTEAFF. The V gene is TRBV12-5, the J gene TRBJ1-1, with TRBD1 as a possible D gene (5 bases). This CDR3 region has 14 residues. The V gene's germline CDR1 is LGHNT and CDR2 FRNRAP. The germline V and J ends were trimmed by 4 bases and 1 base, with 10 bases remaining between them. The whole variable domain, filled in from reference TRBV12-5 and TRBJ1-1, reads DARVTQTPRHKVTEMGQEVTMRCQPILGHNTVFWYRQTMMQGLELLAYFRNRAPLDDSGMPKDRFSAEMPDATLATLKIQPSEPRDSAVYFCASGSDGGNTEAFFGQGTRLTVV.

The chain has TRBV5-1 and TRBJ2-1; D unresolved. The germline CDR1 and CDR2 sequences are SGHRS and YFSETQ. This CDR3 is built from 13 residues. V lost 4 bases, J lost 9 bases, and 14 bases lay in between. The CDR3 DNA reads as TGCGCCAGCAGCCCGACGACCGTGGGTGAGCAGTTCTTC. Its protein product is CASSPTTVGEQFF.

This chain joins TRBV6-5 and TRBJ1-3; D gene ambiguous. The CDR3 runs to 14 residues. Germline V lookup: CDR1 MNHEY, CDR2 SVGAGI. Trimming took 0 bases from V and 4 from J, leaving 7 bases between them. In DNA form, the CDR3 reads TGTGCCAGCAGTTACTCGGTCGGAGGAAACACCATATATTTT. Translation gives CASSYSVGGNTIYF.

This clonotype was detected only a few times. The chain links TRBV7-9 to TRBJ2-7, with 8 bases lining up with TRBD1. CDR1 is SEHNR and CDR2 is FQNEAQ in the germline V gene (reference sequence). V gave up 4 bases and J gave up 3 bases; unmatched junction bases: 8. The CDR3 runs 15 residues. The CDR3 sequence is CASSSGQGRSYEQYF. The CDR3 DNA reads TGTGCCAGCAGCTCCGGACAGGGAAGGAGCTACGAGCAGTACTTC. Based on the CDR3 plus reference TRBV7-9 and TRBJ2-7, the full variable domain is DTGVSQNPRHKITKRGQNVTFRCDPISEHNRLYWYRQTLGQGPEFLTYFQNEAQLEKSRLLSDRFSAERPKGSFSTLEIQRTEQGDSAMYLCASSSGQGRSYEQYFGPGTRLTVT.

Of note for this clonotype: No conserved phenylalanine or tryptophan ends this CDR3, so it is likely a read error. The chain links TRBV12-3 or TRBV12-4 to TRBJ1-3; perhaps TRBD1 as D (6 bases). The V and J ends lost 3 bases and 4 bases respectively, with 10 bases between them. This CDR3 has 14 amino acids. In DNA, the CDR3 is TGTGCCAGCAGTTTCGGGGGGCTCGGAAACACCATATATGTT. Amino acids: CASSFGGLGNTIYV.

The CDR3 nucleotides read TGTGCCAGCAGCCTGAACCGGGACACGAGCACAGATACGCAGTATTTT. It translates to CASSLNRDTSTDTQYF. The J gene is TRBJ2-3, the V gene TRBV5-6; D perhaps matches TRBD1 (6 bases). From germline, CDR1 is SGHDT and CDR2 YYEEEE. Trimming pared 4 bases from V and 0 bases from J, leaving 15 bases between. The CDR3 totals 16 residues.

This clonotype has more than one count but fewer than ten. This sequence joins TRBV12-3 or TRBV12-4 and TRBJ2-3; TRBD2 is a possible D gene (6 bases). CDR3 length: 15 residues. Trimming cost V 4 bases and J 5 bases, with 16 bases left between them. CDR3 in amino acids: CASSSDGGVRDTQYF. The CDR3 DNA is TGTGCCAGCAGTTCCGACGGGGGAGTGAGAGATACGCAGTATTTT.

Only a few counts were recorded for this clonotype. This chain uses TRBV21-1 with TRBJ2-2; the table's TRBD1 call for D was not verified on the DNA. TRBV21-1 is classified as a pseudogene. The CDR3 runs 18 residues. CDR3 residues: CASSKEGMTGKLTGELFF. The DNA for the CDR3 is TGTGCCAGCAGCAAAGAGGGAATGACAGGGAAGTTAACCGGGGAGCTGTTTTTT.

V gene TRBV12-3 or TRBV12-4 combines with J gene TRBJ2-3; tentatively, D is TRBD2 (5 bases). The CDR3 has 18 residues. V was pared by 7 bases and J by 3 bases, with 26 bases between. Here the CDR3 reads CASTNAPGVEGGTDTQYF. The CDR3 DNA follows: TGTGCCAGCACCAATGCCCCCGGGGTGGAAGGTGGTACAGATACGCAGTATTTT.

This clonotype has more than one count but fewer than ten. V and J are TRBV7-8 and TRBJ2-3; 12 nucleotides agree with TRBD2. Looked up from germline, CDR1 is SGHVS and CDR2 is FQNEAQ. CDR3 length equals 17 residues. V shed 4 bases, J shed 1 base, and the junction held 6 bases outside the gene matches. CDR3: CASSSNPSGGGTDTQYF. As DNA, the CDR3 is TGTGCCAGCAGCTCGAACCCTAGCGGGGGGGGCACAGATACGCAGTATTTT. Together with reference TRBV7-8 and TRBJ2-3, the CDR3 gives the full variable domain: GAGVSQSPRYKVAKRGQDVALRCDPISGHVSLFWYQQALGQGPEFLTYFQNEAQLDKSGLPSDRFFAERPEGSVSTLKIQRTQQEDSAVYLCASSSNPSGGGTDTQYFGPGTRLTVL.

The table lists this clonotype with a few counts. The chain uses TRBV5-1 and TRBJ2-2; 10 nucleotides match TRBD1. The V gene's germline CDR1 is SGHRS and CDR2 YFSETQ. Trimming removed 1 base from V and 1 base from J; junction bases left unmatched: 7. The CDR3 covers 18 residues. CDR3 coding DNA: TGCGCCAGCAGCTTGCGGGGACAGGGGACACTGAACACCGGGGAGCTGTTTTTT. Translation gives CASSLRGQGTLNTGELFF.

This clonotype was detected only a few times. The chain recombines TRBV6-2 or TRBV6-3 with TRBJ2-4; the D gene is possibly TRBD1 (5 bases). CDR1 and CDR2 (germline): MNHEY, SVGEGT. The V gene lost 5 bases and the J gene lost 13 bases, with 12 bases spanning the gap. The CDR3 covers 11 residues. The CDR3 DNA reads TGTGCCAGCAGTCGTACAGGTATCCAGTACTTC. This gives the protein CASSRTGIQYF.

This chain uses TRBV12-3 or TRBV12-4 with TRBJ1-6; a weak D match, TRBD1 (5 bases). The CDR3 totals 14 residues. V lost 5 bases to trimming and J lost 7 bases, with 12 bases between them. CDR3 protein: CASSARGRNSPLHF. DNA of the CDR3: TGTGCCAGCAGTGCAAGGGGCAGGAATTCACCCCTCCACTTT.

The rearrangement joins TRBV7-9 to TRBJ2-7; D uncertain. The CDR3 extends over 13 amino acids. Germline CDR1 and CDR2: SEHNR and FQNEAQ (reference sequence). With 3 bases removed from V and 3 bases from J, the gap between germline ends came to 9 bases. DNA of the CDR3: TGTGCCAGCAGCTTTTATGCAAGCTACGAGCAGTACTTC. It is translated as CASSFYASYEQYF. The full variable domain, rest sourced from reference TRBV7-9 and TRBJ2-7, is DTGVSQNPRHKITKRGQNVTFRCDPISEHNRLYWYRQTLGQGPEFLTYFQNEAQLEKSRLLSDRFSAERPKGSFSTLEIQRTEQGDSAMYLCASSFYASYEQYFGPGTRLTVT.

In this sample, this clonotype turned up a few times. V usage is TRBV7-8 and J usage is TRBJ1-4; D not certain. The germline V gene has CDR1 SGHVS and CDR2 FQNEAQ. The CDR3 has 16 amino acids. V was cut by 4 bases and J by 4 bases, with 16 bases left in between. The CDR3 loop is CASSSKIGRDNEKLFF. CDR3 bases: TGTGCCAGCAGCTCGAAGATTGGGAGGGATAATGAAAAACTGTTTTTT.

The V call is TRBV20-1, the J call TRBJ2-1; TRBD2 aligns across 8 bases. The junction had 8 bases not matched to a gene; V was cut back by 6 bases and J by 4 bases. In germline, CDR1 is DFQATT, CDR2 SNEGSKA (reference sequence). CDR3 length: 14 residues. CDR3 in DNA: TGCAGTGCCCTCTGGCGGGGGGTTTACAATGAGCAGTTCTTC. Protein sequence: CSALWRGVYNEQFF.

The chain is built from TRBV12-3 or TRBV12-4 and TRBJ1-1, with 7 bases lining up with TRBD1. This CDR3 is 16 amino acids long. The J segment lost 7 bases and the V segment lost 3 bases, leaving 14 bases of the junction unmatched. This CDR3 is CASSFRSSGGYLEAFF. The CDR3 DNA reads TGTGCCAGCAGTTTCCGGTCGTCAGGGGGATACCTTGAAGCTTTCTTT.

This clonotype was seen a few times. The rearrangement links TRBV12-3 or TRBV12-4 to TRBJ1-1, with D possibly TRBD1 on 6 matching bases. The CDR3 is 16 residues long. V was cut by 1 base and J by 1 base, with 13 bases left in between. CDR3 nucleotides: TGTGCCAGCAGTTTAGAACAGGGACGTACGAACACTGAAGCTTTCTTT. Residues: CASSLEQGRTNTEAFF.

The table lists this clonotype with many counts. V is TRBV5-1 and J is TRBJ2-7, with 9 nucleotides matching TRBD1. With 2 bases clipped from V and 5 bases from J, the junction kept 5 bases outside the gene matches. Germline values: CDR1 SGHRS, CDR2 YFSETQ. The CDR3 totals 14 residues. CDR3 DNA: TGCGCCAGCAGCTTAGGGACAGGGCTCGACGAGCAGTACTTC. This encodes CASSLGTGLDEQYF.

The count of this clonotype is one. This chain links TRBV4-1 with TRBJ1-5; D possibly corresponds to TRBD1 (5 bases). V was cut by 4 bases and J by 0 bases, with 19 bases left in between. CDR1 and CDR2 from the germline V gene are MGHRA and YSYEKL. The CDR3 loop spans 18 amino acids. The CDR3 nucleotides are TGCGCCAGCAGCCCCCATGTGGGGGGAGGAAATAGCAATCAGCCCCAGCATTTT. It translates to CASSPHVGGGNSNQPQHF.

This chain links TRBV5-1 with TRBJ1-5, with D tentatively TRBD1 (6 bases). The CDR3 contains 15 residues. The V gene's germline CDR1 is SGHRS and CDR2 YFSETQ. V dropped 0 bases and J dropped 6 bases, with 13 bases sitting between them. The CDR3 DNA sequence: TGCGCCAGCAGCTTGGCCTTTGGGGGCGGTCAGCCCCAGCATTTT. Protein product: CASSLAFGGGQPQHF. The variable domain in full, completed from reference TRBV5-1 and TRBJ1-5, reads KAGVTQTPRYLIKTRGQQVTLSCSPISGHRSVSWYQQTPGQGLQFLFEYFSETQRNKGNFPGRFSGRQFSNSRSEMNVSTLELGDSALYLCASSLAFGGGQPQHFGDGTRLSIL.

This chain uses TRBV27 with TRBJ1-4; D gene uncertain. The CDR3 has 13 residues. Germline CDR1 and CDR2: MNHEY and SMNVEV (reference sequence). Deletions cut 8 bases from V and 0 bases from J, with 7 bases between. The CDR3 coding sequence is TGTGCCAGCCGAGGTGCAACTAATGAAAAACTGTTTTTT. Protein: CASRGATNEKLFF.

This clonotype has a single count. The chain links TRBV7-9 to TRBJ2-3; 7 bases are shared with TRBD1. The CDR3 sequence is 15 residues long. Trimming at V came to 5 bases and at J to 0 bases, leaving 5 bases not matched to a gene. Germline lookup yields CDR1 SEHNR and CDR2 FQNEAQ (reference sequence). The CDR3 bases are TGTGCCAGCAGCCGTGGGACAGCTAGCACAGATACGCAGTATTTT. Residues: CASSRGTASTDTQYF. Full variable domain (outside the CDR3, taken from reference TRBV7-9 and TRBJ2-3): DTGVSQNPRHKITKRGQNVTFRCDPISEHNRLYWYRQTLGQGPEFLTYFQNEAQLEKSRLLSDRFSAERPKGSFSTLEIQRTEQGDSAMYLCASSRGTASTDTQYFGPGTRLTVL.

This chain connects TRBV10-3 to TRBJ2-2; D gene uncertain. This CDR3 has 13 residues. V was shortened by 6 bases and J by 4 bases, with 9 bases between the two germline ends. Germline V gene lookup returns CDR1 ENHRY and CDR2 SYGVKD. Here the CDR3 reads CAIRDPRTGELFF. The CDR3 nucleotides are TGTGCCATCAGGGACCCGCGCACCGGGGAGCTGTTTTTT.

This clonotype has more than one count but fewer than ten. This chain joins TRBV4-1 and TRBJ2-2; D unclear. The CDR3 loop spans 14 amino acids. Germline lookup yields CDR1 MGHRA and CDR2 YSYEKL. V was trimmed by 4 bases and J by 5 bases, leaving 11 bases between them. CDR3 amino acids: CASSRTLGTGELFF. The DNA of the CDR3 is TGCGCCAGCAGCCGGACGCTAGGGACCGGGGAGCTGTTTTTT.

The chain uses TRBV29-1 and TRBJ2-1, with D maybe TRBD1 (7 bases). This CDR3 spans 13 amino acids. Trimming removed 7 bases from V and 7 bases from J, with 17 bases in between. Germline-derived CDR1 and CDR2 are SQVTM and ANQGSEA. The CDR3 loop is CSAAGQIKNEQFF. The CDR3 bases are TGCAGCGCCGCGGGACAGATTAAGAATGAGCAGTTCTTC.